Listed below are T cell receptor beta chains from one sample, sequenced in a study of shared clonotypes between healthy human individuals. Method: immunoSEQ multiplex PCR; TCRdb's copy keeps in-frame clones and lacks some. The sample shows about 690,000 clones, less than 95% of them seen only once. The sequencing input was memory CD8+ T cells from PBMCs. The receptors derive from a man aged 18 to 29 in good health. Some clones in this sample may be carry-over from other donors' samples. CDR3s leave out the opening cysteine and the closing phenylalanine or tryptophan.

>TRBV18|TRBJ1-5
ASSPEGQGSNQPQH
>TRBV28|TRBJ2-1
ASSIGTGIYNEQF
>TRBV7-3|TRBJ2-1
ASSLMGTGVEQF
>TRBV4-1|TRBJ2-7
ASSPALGSDYEQY
>TRBV11-1|TRBJ2-5
ASSPRLAGAGETQY
>TRBV2|TRBJ1-2
ASSDTRDGPLKT
>TRBV10-3|TRBJ2-1
AISESSSEYNEQF
>TRBV27|TRBJ2-1
ASSLRTTDNEQF
>TRBV7-9|TRBJ2-3
ASSSFSTGAGYTQY
>TRBV4-3|TRBJ2-3
ASSQDVEREVTSTDTQY
>TRBV10-3|TRBJ2-3
AVRLEKADTQY
>TRBV9|TRBJ1-6
ASSVGGFYNSPLH
>TRBV7-9|TRBJ2-1
ASSWPRQGARGDEQF
>TRBV6-1|TRBJ2-1
ASSGMTGEDEQF
>TRBV6-6|TRBJ1-1
ASSYSEGTNTEAF
>TRBV27|TRBJ2-7
ASSRGQGSSYEQY
>TRBV28|TRBJ2-2
ASSWGLAGGPGELF
>TRBV5-1|TRBJ2-7
ASSSWGTSGSTTSYEQY
>TRBV6-1|TRBJ1-5
ASSVEDRSHQPQH
>TRBV28|TRBJ2-5
ASSSRPTQETQY
>TRBV6-1|TRBJ2-7
ASPGRSYEQY
>TRBV27|TRBJ2-7
ASSFTFGRSGEQY
>TRBV11-2|TRBJ2-5
ASSPSAGGPGETQY
>TRBV4-1|TRBJ1-5
ASGRGIGNQPQH
>TRBV7-9|TRBJ2-1
ASSLEFVGRGHGHNEQF
>TRBV7-8|TRBJ2-1
ASSSGLAGGEIGSYNEQF
>TRBV7-3|TRBJ2-3
ASSYGTSGSSDTQY
>TRBV19|TRBJ2-1
ASGSGSSYNEQF
>TRBV10-3|TRBJ2-7
AISERGEQY
>TRBV27|TRBJ2-7
ASSFGVSYEQY